This T cell receptor beta chain derives from a study of regulatory T cells in long-lasting Graves disease. According to the study, TCR beta libraries were built with iRepertoire HTBI primers and CDR3-region Arm-PCR. Each CDR3 protein gets one entry after TCRdb re-called the multiplex PCR reads with MiXCR. The table lists about 470,000 distinct CDR3 sequences, less than 25% of them singletons. The CDR3 has 15 residues. Trimming took off 0 bases at V and 5 bases at J, with 11 bases between the two ends. CDR1 is MGHRA, CDR2 YSYEKL, per germline. Time point of the sample: persistent/refractory GD, antithyroid drugs over 5 years with positive TRAb. Making the TCR library involved RNA that had been extracted from PBMCs. Into tubes containing EDTA, nine milliliters of peripheral blood were drawn.

The clonotype comes from a female donor with Graves disease. This chain uses TRBV4-1 with TRBJ1-5, with D possibly being TRBD1 (5 bases). Specimen: peripheral blood mononuclear cells (PBMCs), collected when the disease was refractory, from a patient treated with antithyroid drugs. The CDR3: CASSQDAGRDQPQHF. CDR3 nucleotide sequence: TGCGCCAGCAGCCAAGATGCGGGGCGGGATCAGCCCCAGCATTTT.